What follows are 28 T cell receptor beta chains derived from one specimen sequenced in a study of blood T cell repertoires in COVID-19. This table comes from immunoSEQ multiplex PCR, and its TCRdb copy is limited to in-frame clones, with some not included. This table has about 170,000 clones, 65% to 80% appearing once. The sample was PBMCs or T cells enriched from blood (not recorded which). These receptors came from a woman in her 70s in a cohort exposed to, infected with or recovered from COVID-19 (not recorded which).

The chain employs TRBV12-3 or TRBV12-4 and TRBJ2-3; possible D gene TRBD1, 5 bases. The CDR3 extends over 11 amino acids. The V and J ends lost 8 bases and 8 bases respectively, with 11 bases between them. The CDR3, as DNA: TGTGCCAGCGGACAAGGCCCTACGCAGTATTTT. This codes for CASGQGPTQYF.

This chain links TRBV5-1 with TRBJ2-3; tentatively, D is TRBD1 (5 bases). Trimming took 2 bases from V and 4 from J, leaving 11 bases between them. The CDR3 contains 14 residues. Germline CDR1 SGHRS, CDR2 YFSETQ. CDR3 coding DNA: TGCGCCAGCAGCTTACCAGGGCCCGCAGATACGCAGTATTTT. Its translation: CASSLPGPADTQYF.

This clone was detected once. DNA for the CDR3: TGTGCCAGCAGGGGCAGGACAAGCCGCACAGATACGCAGTATTTT. This codes for CASRGRTSRTDTQYF. The J gene is TRBJ2-3, the V gene TRBV27; possible D gene TRBD1, 5 bases. The CDR3 totals 15 residues. Trimming left V 6 bases short and J 1 base short, with 14 bases between. CDR1 is MNHEY, CDR2 SMNVEV, per germline (reference sequence).

The chain combines TRBV4-1 with TRBJ2-7; 11 positions match TRBD2. The CDR3 has 16 amino acids. J gave up 0 bases and V 4 bases, and 5 bases lay outside the gene matches. CDR1 and CDR2 from the germline V gene are MGHRA and YSYEKL. Written as DNA, the CDR3 is TGCGCCAGCAGCCGGGCCGGGACTAGCGGCTCCTACGAGCAGTACTTC. Protein sequence: CASSRAGTSGSYEQYF.

As DNA, the CDR3 is TGCGCCAGCAGCCTCGGTTTTCGGGGTTTGGCAGAGACCCAGTACTTC. It is translated as CASSLGFRGLAETQYF. The chain employs TRBV5-1 and TRBJ2-5; D is possibly TRBD2 (5 bases). The germline V gene has CDR1 SGHRS and CDR2 YFSETQ. This CDR3 spans 16 amino acids. Deletions cut 4 bases from V and 4 bases from J, with 20 bases between. The full variable domain, completed using reference TRBV5-1 and TRBJ2-5, is KAGVTQTPRYLIKTRGQQVTLSCSPISGHRSVSWYQQTPGQGLQFLFEYFSETQRNKGNFPGRFSGRQFSNSRSEMNVSTLELGDSALYLCASSLGFRGLAETQYFGPGTRLLVL.

The chain joins TRBV25-1 to TRBJ2-5, with 8 bases aligning to TRBD1. The trim removed 3 bases at V and 1 base at J, leaving 4 bases unmatched. The CDR3 is 15 amino acids. Germline values: CDR1 MGHDK, CDR2 SYGVNS. The CDR3 spells CASSDPQGVQETQYF. As DNA, the CDR3 is TGTGCCAGCAGTGACCCACAGGGGGTCCAAGAGACCCAGTACTTC.

This rearrangement joins TRBV12-3 or TRBV12-4 to TRBJ1-3; D gene unclear. Trimming removed 3 bases at V and 10 bases at J, with 7 bases between. This CDR3 region has 11 residues. This CDR3 reads CASSFGDTIYF. CDR3 coding DNA: TGTGCCAGCAGTTTCGGTGATACCATATATTTT.

This clone came up a few times. The chain recombines TRBV7-2 with TRBJ2-1; weak D call: TRBD2 (5 bases). Trimming left V 1 base short and J 7 bases short, with 17 bases between. The germline gives CDR1 SGHTA, CDR2 FQGNSA. The CDR3 runs 16 residues. The CDR3 sequence: CASSLDPARVGNEQFF. As DNA, the CDR3 is TGTGCCAGCAGCTTAGATCCCGCGAGGGTCGGTAATGAGCAGTTCTTC. Looking up the rest from reference TRBV7-2 and TRBJ2-1 gives the full variable domain: GAGVSQSPSNKVTEKGKDVELRCDPISGHTALYWYRQSLGQGLEFLIYFQGNSAPDKSGLPSDRFSAERTGGSVSTLTIQRTQQEDSAVYLCASSLDPARVGNEQFFGPGTRLTVL.

As concerns this clone: Germline and junction disagree at one end, which may indicate a read error. The V call is TRBV7-9, the J call TRBJ2-3; 7 nucleotides match TRBD2. Germline V gene sequence: CDR1 SEHNR, CDR2 FQNEAQ (reference sequence). CDR3 size: 12 residues. The CDR3 DNA is TGTGCCGGCAGGGAGGGGACAGATACGCAGTATTTT. It yields the protein CAGREGTDTQYF.

J is TRBJ1-1 and V is TRBV5-1, with a possible D match to TRBD1 (6 bases). With 2 bases removed from V and 7 bases from J, the gap between germline ends came to 12 bases. The germline V gene encodes CDR1 SGHRS and CDR2 YFSETQ. The CDR3 extends over 13 amino acids. This CDR3 reads CASSLGQGFEAFF. The CDR3 coding sequence is TGCGCCAGCAGCTTAGGGCAGGGGTTTGAAGCTTTCTTT.

In the case of this clone: The germline gene is not matched at one end of the junction; a read error may be the cause. The chain joins TRBV6-1 to TRBJ1-2, with 7 bases lining up with TRBD1. The length of the CDR3 is 13 residues. Germline CDR1 reads MNHNS; CDR2 reads SASEGT. The CDR3 region is CASREGGEFGYTF. CDR3 DNA sequence: TGTGCCAGCAGAGAAGGGGGCGAATTTGGCTACACCTTC.

About this clone itself: The junction shows a germline mismatch at one end, possibly a read error. CDR3 in DNA: TGTGCCAGCAGTCCACTAGCGGGAGAGTTCGCTTTC. This translates into CASSPLAGEFAF. The V and J genes are TRBV12-3 or TRBV12-4 and TRBJ2-6, with 11 bases matching TRBD2. This CDR3 is built from 12 residues.

V usage is TRBV28 and J usage is TRBJ1-6; D gene uncertain. V was cut by 8 bases and J by 0 bases, with 8 bases left in between. From germline, CDR1 is MDHEN and CDR2 SYDVKM. This CDR3 region has 14 residues. CDR3 loop: CASLPSSYNSPLHF. CDR3 DNA sequence: TGTGCCAGCCTCCCCAGCTCCTATAATTCACCCCTCCACTTT.

The chain links TRBV7-9 to TRBJ2-3, with 11 nucleotides matching TRBD1. CDR1 SEHNR and CDR2 FQNEAQ come from the germline V gene (reference sequence). The CDR3 totals 16 residues. V lost 1 base to trimming and J lost 4 bases; unmatched junction nucleotides: 4. CDR3 sequence: CASSLDRDRGSDTQYF. CDR3 sequence (DNA): TGTGCCAGCAGCTTAGACCGGGACAGGGGGTCAGATACGCAGTATTTT.

The V call is TRBV24-1, the J call TRBJ1-5; TRBD1 aligns across 7 bases. J was trimmed by 4 bases and V by 6 bases; bases with no gene match: 5. Germline V lookup: CDR1 KGHDR, CDR2 SFDVKD. The CDR3 totals 14 residues. CDR3 sequence reads: CATSHPGQNQPQHF. As DNA, the CDR3 is TGTGCCACCAGTCACCCGGGACAGAATCAGCCCCAGCATTTT.

This chain joins TRBV14 and TRBJ1-3; TRBD1 might be the D (6 bases). Germline V gives CDR1 SGHDN, CDR2 FVKESK. V lost 4 bases and J 0 bases, leaving 16 bases between the germline ends. The CDR3 loop spans 17 amino acids. For the CDR3, the DNA is TGTGCCAGCAGCCCCAGGGGTACGGCGCTCTCTGGAAACACCATATATTTT. It translates to CASSPRGTALSGNTIYF.

The chain joins TRBV5-1 to TRBJ2-7; TRBD2 matches at 13 bases. The CDR3 extends over 15 amino acids. Germline trimming cut 3 bases from V and 5 bases from J; bases unmatched to any gene: 5. Per germline, CDR1 SGHRS and CDR2 YFSETQ. CDR3 sequence: CASSYGLAGVDEQYF. As DNA, the CDR3 is TGCGCCAGCAGCTACGGACTAGCGGGAGTGGACGAGCAGTACTTC.

V gene TRBV3-1 (or the pseudogene TRBV3-2) combines with J gene TRBJ2-7, with 8 bases matching TRBD1. The J segment lost 6 bases and the V segment lost 1 base, leaving 8 bases of the junction unmatched. The CDR3 totals 15 residues. Germline V gene lookup returns CDR1 LGHDT and CDR2 YNNKEL (reference sequence). The CDR3 region is CASSQGGTGYGEQYF. DNA of the CDR3: TGTGCCAGCAGCCAAGGCGGGACAGGCTATGGCGAGCAGTACTTC.

This CDR3 is CAISPGQPPYNEQFF. DNA for the CDR3: TGTGCCATCAGCCCCGGACAGCCTCCCTACAATGAGCAGTTCTTC. The chain couples TRBV10-3 to TRBJ2-1, with a weak D call TRBD1 (6 bases). The CDR3 is made up of 15 amino acids. Trimming removed 6 bases at V and 2 bases at J, with 14 bases between. Germline-derived CDR1 and CDR2 are ENHRY and SYGVKD.

The chain couples TRBV29-1 to TRBJ2-3; 10 bases are a match to TRBD2. Germline CDR1 SQVTM, CDR2 ANQGSEA. The V gene end was trimmed by 8 bases and the J gene end by 0 bases; junction bases not matched to a gene: 11. There are 16 residues in the CDR3. The CDR3 reads CSTRALLAGSTDTQYF. The CDR3 coding sequence is TGCAGCACACGGGCCCTACTAGCGGGGAGCACAGATACGCAGTATTTT.

The J gene is TRBJ1-6, the V gene TRBV7-9, with no clear D. CDR1 and CDR2 from the germline V gene are SEHNR and FQNEAQ (reference sequence). The V and J ends lost 2 bases and 7 bases respectively, with 9 bases between them. This CDR3 comprises 14 residues. CDR3 residues: CASSLWGGNSPLHF. CDR3 DNA: TGTGCCAGCAGCTTATGGGGAGGGAATTCACCCCTCCACTTT.

The chain joins TRBV5-6 to TRBJ2-1; 8 bases match TRBD2. CDR1 is SGHDT, CDR2 YYEEEE, per germline. Losses at the gene ends were 2 bases for V and 1 base for J; bases not matched to a gene: 8. The CDR3 runs 17 residues. As DNA, the CDR3 is TGTGCCAGCAGCTTCGCACGAGCGGGAGTATCCTACAATGAGCAGTTCTTC. This translates into CASSFARAGVSYNEQFF.

The J gene is TRBJ1-6, the V gene TRBV6-6, with TRBD1 matching 8 bases. The CDR3 runs to 14 residues. V shed 6 bases, J shed 7 bases, and the junction held 5 bases outside the gene matches. CDR1 MNHNY and CDR2 SVGAGI come from the germline V gene (reference sequence). This CDR3 reads CASSSTGGNSPLHF. The CDR3 DNA reads TGTGCCAGCAGCTCCACAGGGGGGAATTCACCCCTCCACTTT.

The V call is TRBV7-8, the J call TRBJ2-7; 7 nucleotides align to TRBD2. The CDR3 runs 16 residues. CDR1 is SGHVS and CDR2 is FQNEAQ in the germline V gene. The ends lost 1 base at V and 4 bases at J; junction bases unmatched: 10. The CDR3 reads CASSLGAGPERYEQYF. In DNA form, the CDR3 reads TGTGCCAGCAGCTTAGGAGCGGGGCCAGAACGGTACGAGCAGTACTTC.

The V call is TRBV28, the J call TRBJ2-1, with 12 bases lining up with TRBD2. Germline V CDR1 and CDR2: MDHEN, SYDVKM. CDR3 length: 16 residues. The trim removed 4 bases at V and 6 bases at J, leaving 7 bases unmatched. CDR3 bases: TGTGCCAGCAGTTCGTCCGCTAGCGGGAGGGCCAATGAGCAGTTCTTC. This sequence encodes CASSSSASGRANEQFF.

The CDR3 spells CASSLRQPNEKLFF. In nucleotides, the CDR3 is TGTGCCAGCAGTTTACGACAGCCAAATGAAAAACTGTTTTTT. This chain uses TRBV28 with TRBJ1-4, with TRBD1 as a possible D gene (5 bases). The CDR3 totals 14 residues. Germline V gene data show CDR1 as MDHEN and CDR2 as SYDVKM. V was trimmed by 2 bases and J by 5 bases, leaving 9 bases between them. Looking up the rest from reference TRBV28 and TRBJ1-4 gives the full variable domain: DVKVTQSSRYLVKRTGEKVFLECVQDMDHENMFWYRQDPGLGLRLIYFSYDVKMKEKGDIPEGYSVSREKKERFSLILESASTNQTSMYLCASSLRQPNEKLFFGSGTQLSVL.

The CDR3 nucleotides are TGTGCTAGTGGTTTGCAACCGGGGACAGGGAATTACAATGAGCAGTTCTTC. It translates to CASGLQPGTGNYNEQFF. The chain combines TRBV12-5 with TRBJ2-1; the match to TRBD1 covers 9 bases. CDR3 length equals 17 residues. In germline, CDR1 is LGHNT, CDR2 FRNRAP. V lost 2 bases, J lost 4 bases, and 9 bases stayed unmatched.

This clone has just a few counts. The chain combines TRBV6-6 with TRBJ2-2, with a weak D call TRBD2 (5 bases). The CDR3 is 19 amino acids. The germline V gene has CDR1 MNHNY and CDR2 SVGAGI (reference sequence). Trimming cost V 5 bases and J 6 bases, with 28 bases left between them. The CDR3 loop reads CASSLPPIGEFLSAGELFF. DNA for the CDR3: TGTGCCAGCAGTCTTCCCCCGATCGGGGAGTTTCTTTCGGCCGGGGAGCTGTTTTTT.